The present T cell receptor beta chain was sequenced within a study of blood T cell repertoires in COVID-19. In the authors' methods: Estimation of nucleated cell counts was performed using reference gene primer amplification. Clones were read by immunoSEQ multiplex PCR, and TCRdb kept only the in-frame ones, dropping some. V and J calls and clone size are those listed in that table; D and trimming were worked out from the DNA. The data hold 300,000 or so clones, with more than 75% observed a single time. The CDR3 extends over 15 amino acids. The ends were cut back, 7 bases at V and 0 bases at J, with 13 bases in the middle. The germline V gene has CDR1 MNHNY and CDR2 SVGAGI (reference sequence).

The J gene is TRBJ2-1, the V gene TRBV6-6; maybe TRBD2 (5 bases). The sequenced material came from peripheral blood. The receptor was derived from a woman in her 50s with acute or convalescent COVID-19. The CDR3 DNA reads TGTGCCAGCACCCCCTTGGGGAGCTCCTACAATGAGCAGTTCTTC. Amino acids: CASTPLGSSYNEQFF.